Each of the 21 T cell receptor beta chains below was sequenced from the same sample in a study of control samples from healthy donors and cancer patients. Profiling relied on immunoSEQ multiplex PCR, and the TCRdb table lists in-frame clones only, not all of them. This sample has about 84,000 clones, with roughly 82% found just once. The sequencing input was PBMCs. The receptors stem from a man aged 55 to 70 with head and neck cancer.

The chain carries TRBV7-2 and TRBJ1-5, with D unclear. The CDR3 contains 10 residues. V lost 8 bases and J 7 bases, leaving 6 bases between the germline ends. The V gene's germline CDR1 is SGHTA and CDR2 FQGNSA. In DNA form, the CDR3 reads TGTGCCAGCGGTGGCCAGCCCCAGCATTTT. The encoded protein is CASGGQPQHF.

The genes are TRBV5-4 and TRBJ2-5; 8 bases fit TRBD1. After removal of 0 bases from V and 2 bases from J, the junction contained 6 bases not matched to a gene. Germline V gives CDR1 SGHNT, CDR2 YYREEE (reference sequence). This CDR3 spans 16 amino acids. The CDR3 loop is CASSLAPGTGQETQYF. DNA of the CDR3: TGTGCCAGCAGCTTGGCGCCCGGGACAGGTCAAGAGACCCAGTACTTC.

The genes are TRBV6-1 and TRBJ1-5; D uncertain. Germline values: CDR1 MNHNS, CDR2 SASEGT. V was clipped by 2 bases and J by 3 bases, with 8 bases between them. The CDR3 sequence is 14 residues long. The CDR3 reads CASSELGFNQPQHF. In DNA, the CDR3 is TGTGCCAGCAGTGAACTGGGGTTCAATCAGCCCCAGCATTTT.

The genes are TRBV14 and TRBJ2-2, with D perhaps matching TRBD1 (5 bases). V was cut by 4 bases and J by 5 bases, with 11 bases left in between. Germline V gene lookup returns CDR1 SGHDN and CDR2 FVKESK. This CDR3 region has 14 residues. In DNA form, the CDR3 reads TGTGCCAGCAGCCCGCAGGGTTTGACCGGGGAGCTGTTTTTT. Protein product: CASSPQGLTGELFF.

The rearrangement uses TRBV18 and TRBJ1-1; 7 bases are shared with TRBD1. The J segment lost 0 bases and the V segment lost 5 bases, leaving 3 bases of the junction unmatched. CDR3 length: 14 residues. CDR1 is KGHSH, CDR2 LQKENI, per germline. The CDR3 sequence: CASSKGQMNTEAFF. CDR3 bases: TGTGCCAGCTCAAAGGGACAGATGAACACTGAAGCTTTCTTT. Full variable domain (remainder filled in from reference TRBV18 and TRBJ1-1): NAGVMQNPRHLVRRRGQEARLRCSPMKGHSHVYWYRQLPEEGLKFMVYLQKENIIDESGMPKERFSAEFPKEGPSILRIQQVVRGDSAAYFCASSKGQMNTEAFFGQGTRLTVV.

The chain recombines TRBV5-1 with TRBJ1-2; the match to TRBD1 covers 7 bases. V shed 6 bases, J shed 7 bases, and the junction held 15 bases outside the gene matches. The CDR3 consists of 15 residues. Germline CDR1 SGHRS, CDR2 YFSETQ. The CDR3 DNA reads as TGCGCCAGCACGACAGGGCTTTGGGCACAAGCTGGCTACACCTTC. It yields the protein CASTTGLWAQAGYTF.

The rearrangement joins TRBV6-5 to TRBJ2-3; 12 bases align to TRBD2. CDR3 length: 15 residues. Germline V CDR1 and CDR2: MNHEY, SVGAGI. The trim removed 6 bases at V and 8 bases at J, leaving 9 bases unmatched. The CDR3 is CASSPRTSGIGTQYF. The CDR3 DNA follows: TGTGCCAGCAGCCCCCGGACTAGCGGGATCGGTACGCAGTATTTT.

The chain recombines TRBV19 with TRBJ1-5; D uncertain. V was trimmed by 1 base and J by 2 bases, leaving 12 bases between them. The CDR3 contains 16 residues. Looked up from germline, CDR1 is LNHDA and CDR2 is SQIVND (reference sequence). Here the CDR3 reads CASSIVDPGGNQPQHF. Written as DNA, the CDR3 is TGTGCCAGTAGTATAGTCGACCCCGGCGGCAATCAGCCCCAGCATTTT.

The chain has TRBV7-9 and TRBJ1-2; TRBD1 matches at 11 bases. The CDR3 contains 17 residues. The junction had 11 bases not matched to a gene; V was cut back by 5 bases and J by 3 bases. Germline CDR1 reads SEHNR; CDR2 reads FQNEAQ (reference sequence). CDR3 sequence reads: CASSPRTGGWSDYGYTF. Written as DNA, the CDR3 is TGTGCCAGCAGCCCACGGACAGGGGGCTGGTCCGACTATGGCTACACCTTC.

The V and J genes are TRBV28 and TRBJ2-7; 7 bases match TRBD1. The junction had 8 bases not matched to a gene; V was cut back by 4 bases and J by 2 bases. The CDR3 covers 15 residues. The germline V gene encodes CDR1 MDHEN and CDR2 SYDVKM. The DNA of the CDR3 is TGTGCCAGCAGTTCGCAGGGGGAACGAACCTACGAGCAGTACTTC. This sequence encodes CASSSQGERTYEQYF.

The genes are TRBV10-3 and TRBJ2-7; 7 nucleotides agree with TRBD1. The CDR3 totals 14 residues. Germline-derived CDR1 and CDR2 are ENHRY and SYGVKD. After removal of 7 bases from V and 0 bases from J, the junction contained 6 bases not matched to a gene. The CDR3 sequence: CAITEGQASYEQYF. The CDR3 DNA reads TGTGCCATCACTGAAGGACAGGCCTCCTACGAGCAGTACTTC.

The J gene is TRBJ2-3, the V gene TRBV7-2; the D is unclear. CDR3 length equals 15 residues. Germline assignment: CDR1 SGHTA and CDR2 FQGNSA. Trimming removed 5 bases from V and 4 bases from J, with 16 bases in between. Here the CDR3 reads CASSKQYSRADTQYF. Written as DNA, the CDR3 is TGTGCCAGCAGCAAACAGTACTCAAGAGCAGATACGCAGTATTTT.

The chain employs TRBV6-5 and TRBJ1-1; maybe TRBD1 (5 bases). With 10 bases removed from V and 4 bases from J, the gap between germline ends came to 16 bases. The CDR3 contains 13 residues. Germline V lookup: CDR1 MNHEY, CDR2 SVGAGI. For the CDR3, the DNA is TGTGCCACCCACCTGATGGGGGGCACTGAAGCTTTCTTT. This gives the protein CATHLMGGTEAFF.

This clone appeared a single time. The gene calls are TRBV4-1 and TRBJ2-6; the D gene is possibly TRBD1 (5 bases). Germline V gene sequence: CDR1 MGHRA, CDR2 YSYEKL. V lost 1 base to trimming and J lost 3 bases, with 10 bases between them. The CDR3 consists of 16 residues. CDR3 loop: CASSQGQFFGANVLTF. The DNA of the CDR3 is TGCGCCAGCAGCCAAGGACAGTTCTTTGGGGCCAACGTCCTGACTTTC.

J is TRBJ2-6 and V is TRBV30; D possibly corresponds to TRBD1 (6 bases). This CDR3 spans 16 amino acids. Germline values: CDR1 GTSNPN, CDR2 SVGIG (reference sequence). Trimming cost V 2 bases and J 1 base, with 12 bases left between them. The CDR3 spells CAWSFTGTSGANVLTF. DNA for the CDR3: TGTGCCTGGAGTTTTACAGGGACATCTGGGGCCAACGTCCTGACTTTC.

The chain recombines TRBV5-4 with TRBJ1-4; 7 bases align to TRBD1. This CDR3 spans 17 amino acids. CDR1 is SGHNT and CDR2 is YYREEE in the germline V gene (reference sequence). Trimming cost V 2 bases and J 4 bases; bases outside gene matches: 11. For the CDR3, the DNA is TGTGCCAGCAGCTTCACTCCACGACAGGGACTTAATGAAAAACTGTTTTTT. Protein: CASSFTPRQGLNEKLFF.

This sequence joins TRBV6-5 and TRBJ1-2, with 8 bases aligning to TRBD1. This CDR3 is 15 amino acids long. V lost 0 bases and J lost 3; bases outside the gene matches: 3. Germline V gene lookup returns CDR1 MNHEY and CDR2 SVGAGI. The CDR3 loop is CASSYSAGGHYGYTF. Here the CDR3 DNA reads TGTGCCAGCAGTTACTCTGCAGGGGGCCACTATGGCTACACCTTC.

The CDR3 is CASSYGGRAGANVLTF. The CDR3 nucleotides are TGTGCCAGTAGTTATGGAGGTAGGGCTGGGGCCAACGTCCTGACTTTC. This chain connects TRBV19 to TRBJ2-6; D might be TRBD2 (5 bases). CDR1 is LNHDA and CDR2 is SQIVND in the germline V gene (reference sequence). The CDR3 contains 16 residues. V lost 5 bases and J lost 2, with 13 bases in between.

The rearrangement joins TRBV7-2 to TRBJ1-1; 10 bases fit TRBD1. This CDR3 region has 14 residues. Germline CDR1 SGHTA, CDR2 FQGNSA. V trimming: 4 bases; J trimming: 2 bases; junction bases outside the gene matches: 1. The CDR3 spells CASSWDRGNTEAFF. The CDR3 DNA reads TGTGCCAGCAGCTGGGACAGGGGAAACACTGAAGCTTTCTTT.

The chain carries TRBV29-1 and TRBJ2-7, with 10 bases fitting TRBD1. The CDR3 has 13 residues. The germline V gene encodes CDR1 SQVTM and CDR2 ANQGSEA. The V gene end was trimmed by 4 bases and the J gene end by 2 bases; junction bases not matched to a gene: 2. Here the CDR3 DNA reads TGCAGCGTTGGGGACAGGGGTCCCTACGAGCAGTACTTC. Translation: CSVGDRGPYEQYF.

J is TRBJ1-2 and V is TRBV30, with TRBD1 matching over 7 bases. CDR1 is GTSNPN, CDR2 SVGIG, per germline (reference sequence). After removal of 6 bases from V and 3 bases from J, the junction contained 13 bases not matched to a gene. The CDR3 spans 15 residues. The CDR3 nucleotides are TGTGCCTGCCCAGGGGGGCGGGGGTCGGACTATGGCTACACCTTC. This gives the protein CACPGGRGSDYGYTF.